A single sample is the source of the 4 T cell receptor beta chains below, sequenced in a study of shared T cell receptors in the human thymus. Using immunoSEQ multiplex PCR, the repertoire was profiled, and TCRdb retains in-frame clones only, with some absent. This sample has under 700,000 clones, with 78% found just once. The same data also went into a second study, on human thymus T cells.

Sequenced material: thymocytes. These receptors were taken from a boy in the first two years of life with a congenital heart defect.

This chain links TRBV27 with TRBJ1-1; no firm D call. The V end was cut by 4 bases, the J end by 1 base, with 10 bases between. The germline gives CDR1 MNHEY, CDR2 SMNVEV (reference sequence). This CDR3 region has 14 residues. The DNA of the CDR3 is TGTGCCAGCAGTTACCACAGCCAGAACACTGAAGCTTTCTTT. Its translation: CASSYHSQNTEAFF.

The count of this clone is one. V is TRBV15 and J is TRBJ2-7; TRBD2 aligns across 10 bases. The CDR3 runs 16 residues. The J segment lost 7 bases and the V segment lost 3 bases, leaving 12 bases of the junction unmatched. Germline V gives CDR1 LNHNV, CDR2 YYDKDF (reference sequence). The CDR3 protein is CATSRATLAGDREQYF. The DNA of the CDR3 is TGTGCCACCAGCAGGGCCACCCTAGCGGGAGATAGAGAGCAGTACTTC.

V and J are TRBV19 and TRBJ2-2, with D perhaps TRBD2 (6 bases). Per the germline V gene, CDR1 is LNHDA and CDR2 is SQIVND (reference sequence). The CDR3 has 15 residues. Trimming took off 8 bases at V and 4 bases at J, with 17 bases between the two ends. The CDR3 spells CASSPGRGSTGELFF. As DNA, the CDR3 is TGTGCCAGTTCCCCCGGACGGGGGAGCACCGGGGAGCTGTTTTTT.

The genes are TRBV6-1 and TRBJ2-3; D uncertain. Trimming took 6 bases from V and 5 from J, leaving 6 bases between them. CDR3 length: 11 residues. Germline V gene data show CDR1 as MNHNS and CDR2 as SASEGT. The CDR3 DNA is TGTGCCAGCAGGGAGCTAGATACGCAGTATTTT. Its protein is CASRELDTQYF.